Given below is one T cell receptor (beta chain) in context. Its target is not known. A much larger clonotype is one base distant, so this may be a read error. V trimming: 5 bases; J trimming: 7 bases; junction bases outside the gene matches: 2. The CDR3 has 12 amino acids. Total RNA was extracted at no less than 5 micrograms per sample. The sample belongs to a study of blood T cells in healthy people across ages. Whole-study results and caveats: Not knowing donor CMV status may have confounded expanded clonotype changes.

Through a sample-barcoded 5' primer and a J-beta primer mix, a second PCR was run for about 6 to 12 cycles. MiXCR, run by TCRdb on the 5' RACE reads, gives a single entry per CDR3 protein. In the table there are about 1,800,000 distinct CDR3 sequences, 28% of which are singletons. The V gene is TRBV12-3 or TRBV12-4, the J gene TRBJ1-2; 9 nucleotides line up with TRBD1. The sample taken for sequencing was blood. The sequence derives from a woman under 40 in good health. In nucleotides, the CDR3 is TGTGCCAGCAGTGTGACAGGGGGTGGCTACACCTTC. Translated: CASSVTGGGYTF.